A single T cell receptor beta chain is shown here with its context. This receptor's antigen is unknown. Base qualities are not recorded, but no much larger clone differs from it by a single base. Memory CD4+ T cells were sorted ex vivo from peripheral blood of narcolepsy patients and healthy controls for TCR Vbeta sequencing. The method behind the library was the immunoSEQ multiplex PCR assay. Drawn from immuneACCESS, this table holds only the in-frame rearrangements with V and J called that TCRdb kept. Clones are partly lost; checked studies trace under half to an unresolved V gene and leave the rest unexplained. The sample includes about 26,000 clones, with 81% observed a single time. Together, the top ten hold less than 1.3% of the sample. The sample originates from a study of T cells in narcolepsy listed by TCRdb under 2018. General notes on the study: The study enrolled patients with narcolepsy type 1 or type 2 (NT1, NT2) together with healthy control donors. The study sought autoreactive T cells targeting hypocretin neuron self-antigens (hypocretin, TRIB2) in narcolepsy patients, using TCR Vbeta sequencing to track clonotypes in blood and CSF.

Overall study results and their limits: Plots that compared CSF and blood CD4+ T cell clonotypes from the same patient highlighted HCRT-specific and TRIB2-specific autoreactive clonotypes. Numbers of sequenced blood memory CD4+ clonotypes were comparable, averaging about 39,000 in patients and roughly 30,000 in controls. Certain blood memory CD4+ repertoires from patients and controls had no sequences that matched autoreactive T cell clones. Autoreactive clonotypes were reported to be detected serially in the blood of the same patients and of different patients, but not in the blood of healthy controls.

Taken from cysteine to phenylalanine, the CDR3 has 13 residues. Of all the DNA, just the CDR3 is kept, 39 bases in frame from base 1. Taken from the germline V gene, the CDR1 and CDR2 loops are WSHSY and SAAADI. V is reduced by 6 bases and J by 2 bases, leaving a spacing of 11 bases between them. What was sequenced was memory (CD45RA-) CD4+ T cells from blood. The label giving this sample's cell subset or site can be read as: memory T cells sorted ex vivo from peripheral blood. The clonotype originates from a human donor in good health. Recombination joined TRBV10-2 with TRBJ2-7; TRBD1 is perhaps the D gene, given 6 matching bases. The CDR3 sequence is CASRGDIPYEQYF. The DNA reads TGCGCCAGCAGGGGGGACATTCCCTACGAGCAGTACTTC.